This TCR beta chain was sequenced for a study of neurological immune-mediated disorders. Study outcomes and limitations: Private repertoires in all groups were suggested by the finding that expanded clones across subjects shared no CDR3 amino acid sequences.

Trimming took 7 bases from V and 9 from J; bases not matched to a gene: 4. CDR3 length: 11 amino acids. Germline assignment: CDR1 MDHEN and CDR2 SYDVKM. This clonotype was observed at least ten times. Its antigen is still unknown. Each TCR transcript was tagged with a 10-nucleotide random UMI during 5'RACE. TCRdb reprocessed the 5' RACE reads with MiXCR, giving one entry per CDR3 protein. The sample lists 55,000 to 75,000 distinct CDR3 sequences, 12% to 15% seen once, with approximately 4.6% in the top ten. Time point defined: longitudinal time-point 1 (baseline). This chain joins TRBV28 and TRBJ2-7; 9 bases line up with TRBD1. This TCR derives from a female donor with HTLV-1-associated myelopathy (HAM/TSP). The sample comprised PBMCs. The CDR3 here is CASTLQGAQYF. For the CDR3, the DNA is TGTGCCAGCACTCTACAGGGGGCGCAGTACTTC.